A selection of T cell receptor beta chains follows, all from one sample in a study of breast tumors, draining lymph nodes, adjacent tissues. Via MiXCR, TCRdb re-called the multiplex PCR reads, giving one row per CDR3 protein. The sample lists some 130,000 distinct CDR3 sequences, about a fifth occurring once. Sequenced material: axillary lymph node tissue. The receptors were gathered from a female donor with breast cancer. Some clones in this sample may be carry-over from other donors' samples. CDR3s include the opening cysteine and the closing phenylalanine or tryptophan. D genes are given only for firm matches. The listing skips clone size in some rows; elsewhere it reads once, few, many or a size class.

d_gene	v_gene	abundance	j_gene	CDR3nt	CDR3aa
.	TRBV11-3	few	TRBJ2-4	TGTGCCAGCAGCTTAGATAGGCCTCCCCTAGCCAAAAACATTCAGTACTTC	CASSLDRPPLAKNIQYF
TRBD2	TRBV3-1	many	TRBJ2-5	TGTGCCAGCAGCCAAGAACGCGCGGGAGGAGAGGAGACCCAGTACTTC	CASSQERAGGEETQYF
.	TRBV7-8	many	TRBJ2-3	TGTGCCAGCAGCGTAGGGGGGAAGGGCACAGATACGCAGTATTTT	CASSVGGKGTDTQYF
.	TRBV30	many	TRBJ1-6	TGTGCCTGGAGATCTGGGTCTAATTCACCCCTCCACTTT	CAWRSGSNSPLHF
.	TRBV2	many	TRBJ1-2	TGTGCCAGCTCCGACAGCGAATTCTACACCTTC	CASSDSEFYTF
.	TRBV28	many	TRBJ2-7	TGTGCCAGCAGTTCTCCGCAATACGAGCAGTACTTC	CASSSPQYEQYF
.	TRBV30	.	TRBJ1-5	TGTGCCTGGAGTGATAAGGGGGGAGTTGGCAATCAGCCCCAGCATTTT	CAWSDKGGVGNQPQHF
TRBD2	TRBV6-2/TRBV6-3	many	TRBJ2-1	TGTGCCAGCCGTCATAGGACGGGAGGAGGAAGTGATGAGCAGTTCTTC	CASRHRTGGGSDEQFF
.	TRBV5-1	.	TRBJ2-1	TGCGCCAGCAGCTTGGCGTTAGCGGCCTACAATGAGCAGTTCTTC	CASSLALAAYNEQFF
.	TRBV7-2	many	TRBJ2-3	TGTGCCAGCAGCTTCGGCGGGTCCACAGATACGCAGTATTTT	CASSFGGSTDTQYF
TRBD1	TRBV20-1	many	TRBJ2-5	TGCAGTGCTAGAGGTGGACAGGGGGCTGAAGAGACCCAGTACTTC	CSARGGQGAEETQYF
TRBD1	TRBV12-3/TRBV12-4	many	TRBJ1-2	TGTGCCAGCAGCCCCCGAGGGACAGGGAGCGGCTACACCTTC	CASSPRGTGSGYTF
TRBD2	TRBV27	.	TRBJ2-5	TGTGCCAGCAGTTCCATCGGGACTAGCGGGAGGGCGGTGAGAGAGACCCAGTACTTC	CASSSIGTSGRAVRETQYF
.	TRBV5-6	many	TRBJ2-1	TGTGCCAGCAGCTTGGGGCTAGCGAATTCCTACAATGAGCAGTTCTTC	CASSLGLANSYNEQFF
TRBD1	TRBV19	.	TRBJ2-7	TGTGCCAGTAGTATAGGACAGGGGAAACTACGAGCAGTCTTC	CASSIGQGKLRAVF
.	TRBV9	many	TRBJ2-3	TGTGCCAGCAGCGTAACGGCGGATACGCAGTATTTT	CASSVTADTQYF
TRBD1	TRBV29-1	many	TRBJ2-5	TGCAGCGGCGGGACAGGGCAAGAGACCCAGTACTTC	CSGGTGQETQYF
.	TRBV20-1	many	TRBJ2-3	TGCAGTGCTCCGGACTACCGCACAGATACGCAGTATTTT	CSAPDYRTDTQYF